This T cell receptor (beta chain) was recorded in a study of cytomegalovirus exposure and HLA in healthy donors. CDR1 LNHDA and CDR2 SQIVND come from the germline V gene (reference sequence). The trim removed 6 bases at V and 8 bases at J, leaving 7 bases unmatched. CDR3 length: 14 residues. Researchers ran the PCR with 60 Vbeta and 13 Jbeta primers. Sequenced by immunoSEQ multiplex PCR; TCRdb stores in-frame clones only, minus some. Of 100,000 to 150,000 clones listed, roughly 78% were seen once; the top ten hold 8.9%. The sequenced sample consisted of PBMCs. V gene TRBV19 combines with J gene TRBJ2-1; 10 bases agree with TRBD1. The TCR sequence derives from a man aged 30 to 39 in good health and CMV-seropositive. The CDR3 bases are TGTGCCAGTAGCCGGGACAGGGGATCGGATGAGCAGTTCTTC. Protein: CASSRDRGSDEQFF.